The 8 T cell receptor beta chains listed next were all sequenced from one sample in a study of CD8+CD57+ T cells in acquired aplastic anemia. Sequenced patients had shown CD8+CD57+ cell expansion by flow cytometry. TCR beta VDJ combinations and CDR3 sequences were profiled from genomic DNA. Each CDR3 protein is one row after TCRdb ran MiXCR on the reads. The sample contains fewer than 250,000 distinct CDR3 sequences, around 45% of which appear only once. The material sequenced was sorted CD4+, CD8+, or CD8+CD57+ T cells (not recorded which) from PBMCs. These receptors were taken from a human donor with aplastic anemia.

This clonotype appeared many times. The J gene is TRBJ2-1, the V gene TRBV7-6, with 12 bases identical to TRBD1. V shed 1 base, J shed 8 bases, and the junction held 6 bases outside the gene matches. Germline CDR1 and CDR2: SGHVS and FNYEAQ. This CDR3 is 16 amino acids long. The CDR3 protein is CASSLGAGTGGDEQFF. The CDR3 DNA sequence: TGTGCCAGCAGCTTAGGCGCCGGGACAGGGGGCGATGAGCAGTTCTTC.

Concerning this clonotype: Given a much more abundant clone one base away, this may be a read error. The genes are TRBV5-6 and TRBJ2-1; 10 nucleotides line up with TRBD1. CDR1 and CDR2 from the germline V gene are SGHDT and YYEEEE. CDR3 length: 12 amino acids. The J segment lost 15 bases and the V segment lost 4 bases, leaving 7 bases of the junction unmatched. The CDR3 protein is CASSRTGGLRFF. In DNA, the CDR3 is TGTGCCAGCAGCCGGACAGGGGGGTTACGGTTCTTC.

V usage is TRBV20-1 and J usage is TRBJ1-2; possible D gene TRBD1, 5 bases. Germline CDR1 is DFQATT and CDR2 is SNEGSKA (reference sequence). This CDR3 comprises 13 residues. V lost 0 bases and J lost 3, with 8 bases in between. CDR3 loop: CSARDDRYYGYTF. The DNA for the CDR3 is TGCAGTGCTAGAGACGACAGATACTATGGCTACACCTTC.

This clonotype has a count of ten or more. This chain connects TRBV30 to TRBJ1-1; D is ambiguous. CDR1 is GTSNPN, CDR2 SVGIG, per germline (reference sequence). The CDR3 consists of 11 residues. Trimming shortened V by 3 bases and J by 2 bases, and 4 bases separated the two germline ends. CDR3: CAWRANTEAFF. CDR3 nucleotide sequence: TGTGCCTGGAGGGCTAACACTGAAGCTTTCTTT.

Turning to this clonotype: A much larger clone lies a single base off, so this may be a read error. This chain joins TRBV6-6 and TRBJ1-2, with 8 bases matching TRBD1. The CDR3 spans 15 residues. Germline assignment: CDR1 MNHNY and CDR2 SVGAGI (reference sequence). CDR3 bases: TGTGCCAGCAGTTACCTGGACAGGGCTAACCATGGCTACACCTTC. Translation gives CASSYLDRANHGYTF.

With respect to this clonotype: A read error may account for a junction end that differs from germline. This chain joins TRBV10-3 and TRBJ1-2; D is perhaps TRBD1 (5 bases). Germline lookup yields CDR1 ENHRY and CDR2 SYGVKD. This CDR3 comprises 13 residues. CDR3 sequence reads: CASSLPPGFGYTF. The CDR3 coding sequence is TGTGCCAGCAGTTTACCTCCAGGGTTTGGCTACACCTTC.

The CDR3 reads CSVGDRAEQYF. The CDR3 DNA follows: TGCAGCGTCGGGGACAGGGCCGAGCAGTACTTC. The genes are TRBV29-1 and TRBJ2-7, with 9 bases that match TRBD1. V lost 6 bases, J lost 6 bases, and 3 bases stayed unmatched. The germline V gene encodes CDR1 SQVTM and CDR2 ANQGSEA. The CDR3 length is 11 residues.

In this sample, this clonotype turned up many times. The rearrangement joins TRBV6-1 to TRBJ2-1; 11 bases fit TRBD2. J gave up 6 bases and V 3 bases, and 7 bases lay outside the gene matches. The CDR3 sequence is 16 residues long. Germline V lookup: CDR1 MNHNS, CDR2 SASEGT. The CDR3 protein is CASSDIAGGHVNEQFF. The CDR3 bases are TGTGCCAGCAGTGATATAGCGGGGGGGCATGTCAATGAGCAGTTCTTC.